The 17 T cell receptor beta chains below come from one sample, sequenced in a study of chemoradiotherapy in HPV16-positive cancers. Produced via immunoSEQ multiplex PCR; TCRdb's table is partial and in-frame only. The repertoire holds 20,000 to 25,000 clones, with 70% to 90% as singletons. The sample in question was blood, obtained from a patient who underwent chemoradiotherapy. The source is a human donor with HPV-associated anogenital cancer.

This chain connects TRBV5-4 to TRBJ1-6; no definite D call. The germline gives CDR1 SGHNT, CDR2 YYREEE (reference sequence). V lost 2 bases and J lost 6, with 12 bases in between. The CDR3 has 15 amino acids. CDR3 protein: CASSLLGGGNSPLHF. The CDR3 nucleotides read TGTGCCAGCAGCTTATTAGGAGGTGGTAATTCACCCCTCCACTTT.

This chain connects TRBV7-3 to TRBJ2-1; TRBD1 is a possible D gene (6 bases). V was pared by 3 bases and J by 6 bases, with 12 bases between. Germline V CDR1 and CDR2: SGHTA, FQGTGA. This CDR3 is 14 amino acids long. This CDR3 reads CASSLDSGVNEQFF. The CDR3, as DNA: TGTGCCAGCAGCTTGGACAGCGGAGTCAATGAGCAGTTCTTC.

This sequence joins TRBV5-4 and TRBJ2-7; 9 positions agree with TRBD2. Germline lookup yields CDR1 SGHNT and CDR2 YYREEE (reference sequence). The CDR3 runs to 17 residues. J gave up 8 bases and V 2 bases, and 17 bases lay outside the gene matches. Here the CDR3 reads CASSFSVVAGEGEKQYF. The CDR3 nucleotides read TGTGCCAGCAGCTTTAGCGTAGTAGCGGGGGAGGGGGAAAAGCAGTACTTC.

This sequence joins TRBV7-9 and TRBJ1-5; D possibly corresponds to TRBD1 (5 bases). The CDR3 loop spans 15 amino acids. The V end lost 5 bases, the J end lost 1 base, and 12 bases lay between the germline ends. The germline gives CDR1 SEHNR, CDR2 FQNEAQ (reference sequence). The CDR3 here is CASSADGASNQPQHF. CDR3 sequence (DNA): TGTGCCAGCAGCGCCGACGGGGCGAGCAATCAGCCCCAGCATTTT.

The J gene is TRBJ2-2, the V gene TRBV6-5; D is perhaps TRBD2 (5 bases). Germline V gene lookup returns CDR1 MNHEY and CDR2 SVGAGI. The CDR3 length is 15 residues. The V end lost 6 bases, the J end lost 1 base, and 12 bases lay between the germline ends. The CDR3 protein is CASRPTRGNTGELFF. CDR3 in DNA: TGTGCCAGCAGACCTACTAGAGGGAACACCGGGGAGCTGTTTTTT.

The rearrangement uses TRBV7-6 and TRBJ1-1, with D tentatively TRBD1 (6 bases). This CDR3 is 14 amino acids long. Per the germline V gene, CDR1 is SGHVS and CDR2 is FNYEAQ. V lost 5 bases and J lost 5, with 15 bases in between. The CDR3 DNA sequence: TGTGCCAGCAGCGGCCTCATAGGGGGTACTGAAGCTTTCTTT. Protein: CASSGLIGGTEAFF.

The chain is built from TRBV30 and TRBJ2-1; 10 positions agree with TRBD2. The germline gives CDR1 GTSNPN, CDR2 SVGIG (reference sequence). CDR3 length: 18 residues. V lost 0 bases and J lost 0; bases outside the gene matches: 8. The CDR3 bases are TGTGCCTGGAGTGTGCCTAGCGGGGGCCCGAGCTCCTACAATGAGCAGTTCTTC. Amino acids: CAWSVPSGGPSSYNEQFF.

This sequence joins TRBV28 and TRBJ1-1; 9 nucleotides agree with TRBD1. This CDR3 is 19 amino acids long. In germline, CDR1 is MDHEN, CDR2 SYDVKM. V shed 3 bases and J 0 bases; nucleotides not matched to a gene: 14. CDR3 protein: CASSLARGTGRFMNTEAFF. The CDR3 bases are TGTGCCAGCAGTTTGGCCCGCGGGACAGGGAGGTTCATGAACACTGAAGCTTTCTTT.

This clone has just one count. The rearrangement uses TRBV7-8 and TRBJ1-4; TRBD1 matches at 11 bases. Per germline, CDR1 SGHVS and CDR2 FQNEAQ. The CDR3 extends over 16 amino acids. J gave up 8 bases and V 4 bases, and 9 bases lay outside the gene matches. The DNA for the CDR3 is TGTGCCAGCAGCTCGACCGGGACAGGGGGTCGGGAAAAACTGTTTTTT. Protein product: CASSSTGTGGREKLFF. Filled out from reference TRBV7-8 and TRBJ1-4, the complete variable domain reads GAGVSQSPRYKVAKRGQDVALRCDPISGHVSLFWYQQALGQGPEFLTYFQNEAQLDKSGLPSDRFFAERPEGSVSTLKIQRTQQEDSAVYLCASSSTGTGGREKLFFGSGTQLSVL.

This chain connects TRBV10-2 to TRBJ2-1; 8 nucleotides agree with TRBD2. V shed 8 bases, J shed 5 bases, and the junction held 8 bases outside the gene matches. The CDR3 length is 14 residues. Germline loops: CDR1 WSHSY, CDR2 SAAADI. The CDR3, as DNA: TGCGCCAGCCACCCGGGGGGGGACCACAATGAGCAGTTCTTC. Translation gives CASHPGGDHNEQFF.

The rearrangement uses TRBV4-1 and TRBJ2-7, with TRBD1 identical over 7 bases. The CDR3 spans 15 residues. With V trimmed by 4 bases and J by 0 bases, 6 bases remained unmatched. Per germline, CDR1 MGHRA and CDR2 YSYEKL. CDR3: CASSRQTGSSYEQYF. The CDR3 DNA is TGCGCCAGCAGCCGCCAGACAGGGAGCTCCTACGAGCAGTACTTC.

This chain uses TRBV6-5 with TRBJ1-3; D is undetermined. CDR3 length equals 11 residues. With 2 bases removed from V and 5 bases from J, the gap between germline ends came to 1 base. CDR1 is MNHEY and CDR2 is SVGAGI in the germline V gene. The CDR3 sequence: CASSYRNTIYF. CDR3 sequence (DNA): TGTGCCAGCAGTTACCGAAACACCATATATTTT.

CDR3 sequence (DNA): TGCGCCAGCAGTTATGCTCGGGACTACGAGCAGTACTTC. Its protein product is CASSYARDYEQYF. This rearrangement joins TRBV10-2 to TRBJ2-7; tentative D call: TRBD2 (5 bases). Trimming removed 5 bases from V and 3 bases from J, with 11 bases in between. This CDR3 has 13 residues. Germline CDR1 is WSHSY and CDR2 is SAAADI.

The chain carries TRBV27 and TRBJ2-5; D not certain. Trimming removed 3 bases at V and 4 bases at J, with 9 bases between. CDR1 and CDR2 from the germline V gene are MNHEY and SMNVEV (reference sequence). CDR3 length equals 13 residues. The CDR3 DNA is TGTGCCAGCAGTTTTGGGCCAGTAGAGACCCAGTACTTC. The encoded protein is CASSFGPVETQYF.

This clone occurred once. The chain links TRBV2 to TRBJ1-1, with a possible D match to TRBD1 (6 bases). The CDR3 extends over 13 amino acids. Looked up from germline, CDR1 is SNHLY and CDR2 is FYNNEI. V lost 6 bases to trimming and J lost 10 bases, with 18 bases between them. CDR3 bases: TGTGCCAGCAGGGGCGACAGGTCAGGCGCAGCTTTCTTT. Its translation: CASRGDRSGAAFF.

In nucleotides, the CDR3 is TGTGCCAGCAGCTTCGGACAGGGCGCGAACTATGGCTACACCTTC. It codes for CASSFGQGANYGYTF. The chain has TRBV6-5 and TRBJ1-2; 8 bases are a match to TRBD1. The trim removed 6 bases at V and 2 bases at J, leaving 8 bases unmatched. This CDR3 is built from 15 residues. Germline loops: CDR1 MNHEY, CDR2 SVGAGI.

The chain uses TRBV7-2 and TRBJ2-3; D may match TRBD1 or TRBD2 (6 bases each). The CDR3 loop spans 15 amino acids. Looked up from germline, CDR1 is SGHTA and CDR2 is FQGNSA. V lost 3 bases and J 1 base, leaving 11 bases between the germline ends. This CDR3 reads CASSFWGAGTDTQYF. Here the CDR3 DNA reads TGTGCCAGCAGCTTTTGGGGGGCGGGCACAGATACGCAGTATTTT.